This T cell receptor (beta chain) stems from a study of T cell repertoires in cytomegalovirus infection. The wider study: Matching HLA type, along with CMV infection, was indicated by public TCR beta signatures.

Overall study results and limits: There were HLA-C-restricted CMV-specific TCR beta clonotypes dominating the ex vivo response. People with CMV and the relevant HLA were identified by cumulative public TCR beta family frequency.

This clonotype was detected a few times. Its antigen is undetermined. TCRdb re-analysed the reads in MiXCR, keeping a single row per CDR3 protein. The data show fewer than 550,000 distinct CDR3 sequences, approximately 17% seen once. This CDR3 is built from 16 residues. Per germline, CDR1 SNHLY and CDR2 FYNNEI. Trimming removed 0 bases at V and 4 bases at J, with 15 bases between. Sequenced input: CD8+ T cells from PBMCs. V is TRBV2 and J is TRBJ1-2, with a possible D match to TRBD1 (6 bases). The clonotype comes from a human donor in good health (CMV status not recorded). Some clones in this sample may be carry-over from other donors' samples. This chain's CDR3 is CASSEAGASPAYGYTF. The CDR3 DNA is TGTGCCAGCAGTGAAGCGGGGGCATCCCCCGCCTATGGCTACACCTTC.